These T cell receptor beta chains were read from a single sample in a study of T cells of healthy individuals. TCRdb reanalysed the 5' RACE reads using MiXCR and keeps one entry per CDR3 protein. The sample consists of tens of thousands of distinct CDR3 sequences, over 12% of them appearing once. These receptors were obtained from a human donor in good health. Both conserved end residues are part of each CDR3. Each record gives: V gene, J gene, D gene, clone size, CDR3 length, CDR3 DNA, CDR3 protein. A D gene is named only where the DNA matches it firmly. Clone size appears in some rows only: once, few, many, or a class for an expanded clone.

V gene: TRBV5-1; J gene: TRBJ2-5; D gene: .; clone size: few; CDR3 length: 15; CDR3 DNA: TGCGCCAGCAGCTTGGGGGGCCTAACTCAAGAGACCCAGTACTTC; CDR3 protein: CASSLGGLTQETQYF
V gene: TRBV7-2; J gene: TRBJ1-5; D gene: .; clone size: many; CDR3 length: 12; CDR3 DNA: TGTGCCAGCAGCTCCCCCAATCAGCCCCAGCATTTT; CDR3 protein: CASSSPNQPQHF
V gene: TRBV3-1; J gene: TRBJ2-5; D gene: .; clone size: few; CDR3 length: 16; CDR3 DNA: TGTGCCAGCAGCCAAGTATCCCGGGGCGGGGTGGAGACCCAGTACTTC; CDR3 protein: CASSQVSRGGVETQYF
V gene: TRBV19; J gene: TRBJ2-1; D gene: TRBD1; clone size: few; CDR3 length: 16; CDR3 DNA: TGTGCCAGTAATCCAAGTCCCCGGACAGGGGGCAATGAGCAGTTCTTC; CDR3 protein: CASNPSPRTGGNEQFF
V gene: TRBV5-6; J gene: TRBJ1-3; D gene: TRBD1; clone size: few; CDR3 length: 17; CDR3 DNA: TGTGCCAGCAGCTTAAACGGACAGGATAGAACTGGAAACACCATATATTTT; CDR3 protein: CASSLNGQDRTGNTIYF
V gene: TRBV24-1; J gene: TRBJ2-5; D gene: .; clone size: many; CDR3 length: 13; CDR3 DNA: TGTGCCACCAGTGATTCCCGCCAAGAGACCCAGTACTTC; CDR3 protein: CATSDSRQETQYF
V gene: TRBV5-6; J gene: TRBJ2-5; D gene: TRBD1; clone size: .; CDR3 length: 17; CDR3 DNA: TGTGCCAGCAGCTTGTTCGCGACAGGGATGTTCGGAGAGACCCAGTACTTC; CDR3 protein: CASSLFATGMFGETQYF
V gene: TRBV20-1; J gene: TRBJ2-2; D gene: .; clone size: .; CDR3 length: 14; CDR3 DNA: TGCAGTGCTACCAACACATGGAACACCGGGGAGCTGTTTTTT; CDR3 protein: CSATNTWNTGELFF
V gene: TRBV18; J gene: TRBJ2-7; D gene: TRBD1; clone size: few; CDR3 length: 16; CDR3 DNA: TGTGCCAGCTCAACCCGCCCAGGACAGGGGTGGTACGAGCAGTACTTC; CDR3 protein: CASSTRPGQGWYEQYF
V gene: TRBV13; J gene: TRBJ1-6; D gene: .; clone size: few; CDR3 length: 15; CDR3 DNA: TGTGCCAGCAGCTCACGGACAGCGGGAAATTCACCCCTCCACTTT; CDR3 protein: CASSSRTAGNSPLHF
V gene: TRBV5-4; J gene: TRBJ2-4; D gene: .; clone size: many; CDR3 length: 15; CDR3 DNA: TGTGCCAGCAGTCCGGCTGGCGGGGCCAAAAACATTCAGTACTTC; CDR3 protein: CASSPAGGAKNIQYF
V gene: TRBV12-5; J gene: TRBJ2-1; D gene: TRBD1; clone size: .; CDR3 length: 16; CDR3 DNA: TGTGCTAGTGGTTTGGGTCCAGGGGGTGGTATAAATGAGCAGTTCTTC; CDR3 protein: CASGLGPGGGINEQFF
V gene: TRBV11-2; J gene: TRBJ2-6; D gene: .; clone size: few; CDR3 length: 16; CDR3 DNA: TGTGCCAGCAGCGCCTCCCGAGGTTCTGGGGCCAACGTCCTGACTTTC; CDR3 protein: CASSASRGSGANVLTF
V gene: TRBV7-7; J gene: TRBJ1-4; D gene: .; clone size: many; CDR3 length: 17; CDR3 DNA: TGTGCCAGCAGCTTAGAGGGGCCCGGGGATTGGGCTGAAAAACTGTTTTTT; CDR3 protein: CASSLEGPGDWAEKLFF
V gene: TRBV20-1; J gene: TRBJ2-7; D gene: TRBD1; clone size: many; CDR3 length: 17; CDR3 DNA: TGCAGTGCTAGATTCCACGCGCGGGACAGGGGAGCCGACGAGCAGTACTTC; CDR3 protein: CSARFHARDRGADEQYF
V gene: TRBV5-1; J gene: TRBJ1-1; D gene: TRBD1; clone size: .; CDR3 length: 15; CDR3 DNA: TGCGCCAGCAGCTTGTCCGGGACAGGGGGACTTGAAGCTTTCTTT; CDR3 protein: CASSLSGTGGLEAFF
V gene: TRBV24-1; J gene: TRBJ1-1; D gene: TRBD1; clone size: many; CDR3 length: 16; CDR3 DNA: TGTGCCACCAGTGAGGGGACAGGGTTTGGAAGCACTGAAGCTTTCTTT; CDR3 protein: CATSEGTGFGSTEAFF
V gene: TRBV19; J gene: TRBJ1-2; D gene: TRBD1; clone size: medium-sized; CDR3 length: 16; CDR3 DNA: TGTGCCAGTAGTTTACCGGGACAGGGAGATATCTATGGCTACACCTTC; CDR3 protein: CASSLPGQGDIYGYTF
V gene: TRBV4-1; J gene: TRBJ2-5; D gene: .; clone size: many; CDR3 length: 15; CDR3 DNA: TGCGCCAGCAGCCAAAATTTCCGAGGCGGGGAGACCCAGTACTTC; CDR3 protein: CASSQNFRGGETQYF
V gene: TRBV2; J gene: TRBJ2-2; D gene: .; clone size: .; CDR3 length: 14; CDR3 DNA: TGTGCCAGCAGTGAAGTCTCGGGGACCGGGGAGCTGTTTTTT; CDR3 protein: CASSEVSGTGELFF
V gene: TRBV20-1; J gene: TRBJ2-2; D gene: TRBD1; clone size: .; CDR3 length: 14; CDR3 DNA: TGCAGTGCTAGAGATTTACAGGGGGCCGGGGAGCTGTTTTTT; CDR3 protein: CSARDLQGAGELFF
V gene: TRBV7-9; J gene: TRBJ2-3; D gene: TRBD2; clone size: .; CDR3 length: 16; CDR3 DNA: TGTGCCAGCAGCTTGAGACTAGCGGGAATGACAGATACGCAGTATTTT; CDR3 protein: CASSLRLAGMTDTQYF
V gene: TRBV7-2; J gene: TRBJ1-2; D gene: .; clone size: many; CDR3 length: 16; CDR3 DNA: TGTGCCAGCAGCTTAGCTCTGGGGTTTGCAAACTATGGCTACACCTTC; CDR3 protein: CASSLALGFANYGYTF
V gene: TRBV20-1; J gene: TRBJ2-7; D gene: TRBD1; clone size: .; CDR3 length: 14; CDR3 DNA: TGCAGTGCAGATCCCGGGACAGGGGTCTACGAGCAGTACTTC; CDR3 protein: CSADPGTGVYEQYF
V gene: TRBV5-1; J gene: TRBJ2-2; D gene: .; clone size: .; CDR3 length: 15; CDR3 DNA: TGCGCCAGCAGCTTGGGGAGCGCGAACACCGGGGAGCTGTTTTTT; CDR3 protein: CASSLGSANTGELFF
V gene: TRBV10-3; J gene: TRBJ1-1; D gene: .; clone size: .; CDR3 length: 15; CDR3 DNA: TGTGCCATCAGTGAGTTGGGGCCGATGAACACTGAAGCTTTCTTT; CDR3 protein: CAISELGPMNTEAFF
V gene: TRBV7-2; J gene: TRBJ2-4; D gene: TRBD1; clone size: many; CDR3 length: 13; CDR3 DNA: TGTGCCAGCAGCGGGACAGGGCAAAACATTCAGTACTTC; CDR3 protein: CASSGTGQNIQYF
V gene: TRBV2; J gene: TRBJ2-2; D gene: TRBD1; clone size: .; CDR3 length: 15; CDR3 DNA: TGTGCCAGCAGCGGACAGGGGATCGGCACCGGGGAGCTGTTTTTT; CDR3 protein: CASSGQGIGTGELFF